This entry lists 27 T cell receptor beta chains sequenced from one sample in a study of T cell repertoires in cytomegalovirus infection. MiXCR was run by TCRdb on the reads, yielding one entry per CDR3 protein. The data hold 400,000 or so distinct CDR3 sequences, with approximately 31% observed a single time. The specimen was PBMCs. Source of these receptors: a human donor in good health (CMV status not recorded). Some clones in this sample may be carry-over from other donors' samples.

The V gene is TRBV7-6, the J gene TRBJ1-6; D perhaps matches TRBD1 (5 bases). The CDR3 runs 14 residues. Trimming pared 3 bases from V and 7 bases from J, leaving 10 bases between. CDR1 is SGHVS, CDR2 FNYEAQ, per germline. Written as DNA, the CDR3 is TGTGCCAGCAGCTTCGAGACAGCGAATTCACCCCTCCACTTT. It is translated as CASSFETANSPLHF.

V gene TRBV18 combines with J gene TRBJ1-4; D is ambiguous. Trimming removed 2 bases from V and 3 bases from J, with 10 bases in between. The V gene's germline CDR1 is KGHSH and CDR2 LQKENI. The CDR3 has 15 residues. The CDR3 nucleotides read TGTGCCAGCTCACCAGGTCCCGCGGCTAATGAAAAACTGTTTTTT. Its translation: CASSPGPAANEKLFF.

V and J are TRBV7-9 and TRBJ1-1, with D uncertain. This CDR3 has 13 residues. With 6 bases removed from V and 4 bases from J, the gap between germline ends came to 12 bases. Germline V gene data show CDR1 as SEHNR and CDR2 as FQNEAQ (reference sequence). The CDR3 region is CASRHGRFTEAFF. CDR3 bases: TGTGCCAGCAGACACGGACGGTTCACTGAAGCTTTCTTT.

The chain couples TRBV9 to TRBJ2-7; D is perhaps TRBD2 (6 bases). Trimming pared 3 bases from V and 7 bases from J, leaving 17 bases between. Germline loops: CDR1 SGDLS, CDR2 YYNGEE. The CDR3 runs 14 residues. CDR3 DNA: TGTGCCAGCAGCGGGAACACCCCTGCGGGGGAGCAGTACTTC. Its translation: CASSGNTPAGEQYF.

This clonotype appeared a single time. This likely comes from a read error, as the CDR3 has no conserved phenylalanine or tryptophan at its end. CDR3 region: CASSPPTGDHEQYL. CDR3 nucleotides: TGTGCCAGCAGCCCACCGACAGGGGACCACGAGCAGTACTTA. The chain joins TRBV7-4 to TRBJ2-7, with 8 bases lining up with TRBD1. CDR1 is SGHVT and CDR2 is SQSDAQ in the germline V gene. This CDR3 is built from 14 residues. J gave up 5 bases and V 5 bases, and 8 bases lay outside the gene matches.

This clonotype was counted only a few times. This chain uses TRBV10-3 with TRBJ2-1, with D uncertain. CDR1 is ENHRY, CDR2 SYGVKD, per germline. The CDR3 loop spans 12 amino acids. V dropped 6 bases and J dropped 15 bases, with 18 bases sitting between them. The CDR3 DNA reads as TGTGCCATCAGCCCTCAAGGGCTAGAGTTGTTCTTC. The encoded protein is CAISPQGLELFF.

The J gene is TRBJ2-3, the V gene TRBV7-3, with 9 bases aligning to TRBD2. V trimming: 0 bases; J trimming: 0 bases; junction bases outside the gene matches: 1. CDR1 SGHTA and CDR2 FQGTGA come from the germline V gene. This CDR3 has 16 amino acids. The CDR3 coding sequence is TGTGCCAGCAGCTTAACTAGCGGGAGTAGCACAGATACGCAGTATTTT. Its translation is CASSLTSGSSTDTQYF.

This clonotype was seen more than once but under ten times. The chain links TRBV6-1 to TRBJ1-3, with D uncertain. This CDR3 comprises 16 residues. Trimming pared 3 bases from V and 0 bases from J, leaving 12 bases between. Germline CDR1 is MNHNS and CDR2 is SASEGT. This CDR3 reads CASSDPGLASGNTIYF. CDR3 coding DNA: TGTGCCAGCAGTGATCCCGGACTGGCCTCTGGAAACACCATATATTTT.

This clonotype occurred a few times. The genes are TRBV12-3 or TRBV12-4 and TRBJ2-3; 8 bases are shared with TRBD2. The CDR3 length is 15 residues. The V and J ends lost 2 bases and 1 base, in that order; junction bases with no gene match: 2. CDR3 residues: CASSLQAGGTDTQYF. The CDR3 nucleotides are TGTGCCAGCAGTTTACAAGCGGGGGGCACAGATACGCAGTATTTT.

The genes are TRBV27 and TRBJ2-3; 7 nucleotides match TRBD2. With 4 bases clipped from V and 7 bases from J, the junction kept 14 bases outside the gene matches. The CDR3 extends over 16 amino acids. Germline V gene data show CDR1 as MNHEY and CDR2 as SMNVEV (reference sequence). CDR3 bases: TGTGCCAGCAGTTCATCCGCGGGACTATCCCCCAATACGCAGTATTTT. It yields the protein CASSSSAGLSPNTQYF.

In its sample, this clonotype was seen a few times. The chain joins TRBV7-6 to TRBJ2-3; possibly TRBD2 for D (7 bases). The CDR3 spans 12 residues. The V gene lost 5 bases and the J gene lost 11 bases, with 14 bases spanning the gap. The germline CDR1 and CDR2 sequences are SGHVS and FNYEAQ. The CDR3: CASSKGGGVQYF. The CDR3 DNA reads as TGTGCCAGCAGCAAGGGGGGGGGTGTGCAGTATTTT.

The V and J genes are TRBV6-5 and TRBJ2-7; 11 bases map to TRBD2. The CDR3 length is 15 residues. CDR1 is MNHEY, CDR2 SVGAGI, per germline. Unmatched junction bases numbered 6, after V lost 5 bases and J lost 3 bases. The CDR3 reads CASSASSGGHYEQYF. CDR3 in DNA: TGTGCCAGCAGTGCATCTAGCGGGGGGCACTACGAGCAGTACTTC.

On this clonotype itself: It may be a read error: a sequence one base away is much more abundant. The chain recombines TRBV6-6 with TRBJ2-1; D is unresolved. The CDR3 has 10 amino acids. The V and J ends lost 8 bases and 12 bases respectively, with 11 bases between them. CDR1 and CDR2 (germline): MNHNY, SVGAGI (reference sequence). The CDR3: CASGPQVQFF. CDR3 bases: TGTGCCAGCGGGCCCCAAGTGCAGTTCTTC.

This rearrangement joins TRBV18 to TRBJ2-4, with a weak D call TRBD1 (6 bases). V lost 11 bases to trimming and J lost 0 bases, with 20 bases between them. The germline V gene has CDR1 KGHSH and CDR2 LQKENI. The CDR3 covers 16 residues. The CDR3 protein is CAGLRTENLAKNIQYF. CDR3 DNA sequence: TGTGCCGGCTTACGGACAGAAAACCTAGCCAAAAACATTCAGTACTTC.

The rearrangement joins TRBV6-8 to TRBJ2-5, with TRBD1 as a possible D gene (6 bases). The germline CDR1 and CDR2 sequences are MNHGY and SAAAGT. Trimming stripped 6 bases from V and 5 bases from J, with 16 bases between. This CDR3 is 14 amino acids long. As DNA, the CDR3 is TGTGCCAGCAGGGCGCAACAGGGAGTGGAGACCCAGTACTTC. Translated, it gives CASRAQQGVETQYF.

V gene TRBV28 combines with J gene TRBJ1-1; weak D call: TRBD1 (5 bases). Germline-derived CDR1 and CDR2 are MDHEN and SYDVKM. This CDR3 is built from 14 residues. V was clipped by 7 bases and J by 1 base, with 13 bases between them. In DNA form, the CDR3 reads TGTGCCAGCATTTCGGACGGACAGAACACTGAAGCTTTCTTT. Translating it yields CASISDGQNTEAFF. Filled out from reference TRBV28 and TRBJ1-1, the complete variable domain reads DVKVTQSSRYLVKRTGEKVFLECVQDMDHENMFWYRQDPGLGLRLIYFSYDVKMKEKGDIPEGYSVSREKKERFSLILESASTNQTSMYLCASISDGQNTEAFFGQGTRLTVV.

Many counts were recorded for this clonotype. This sequence joins TRBV7-6 and TRBJ2-7, with a possible D match to TRBD1 (5 bases). V lost 4 bases and J 3 bases, leaving 13 bases between the germline ends. The germline gives CDR1 SGHVS, CDR2 FNYEAQ. CDR3 length: 14 amino acids. The CDR3 nucleotides read TGTGCCAGCAGCTCAACACCAGACAGCTACGAGCAGTACTTC. It is translated as CASSSTPDSYEQYF.

Only a few counts were recorded for this clonotype. This sequence joins TRBV7-3 and TRBJ2-2, with D possibly TRBD2 on 5 matching bases. The CDR3 spans 15 residues. Trimming cost V 2 bases and J 4 bases, with 11 bases left between them. The germline gives CDR1 SGHTA, CDR2 FQGTGA. The CDR3 loop reads CASSLRGSSTGELFF. Written as DNA, the CDR3 is TGTGCCAGCAGCTTACGGGGAAGTAGCACCGGGGAGCTGTTTTTT.

The chain employs TRBV19 and TRBJ2-1; 10 nucleotides line up with TRBD1. V gave up 6 bases and J gave up 7 bases; unmatched junction bases: 9. CDR1 is LNHDA, CDR2 SQIVND, per germline (reference sequence). The CDR3 extends over 15 amino acids. This CDR3 reads CASRSEDRGYNEQFF. The CDR3 DNA sequence: TGTGCCAGTAGGTCCGAGGACAGGGGGTATAATGAGCAGTTCTTC.

Of note for this clonotype: Since no conserved phenylalanine or tryptophan closes the CDR3, a read error is the likely cause. The chain employs TRBV29-1 and TRBJ2-1; no clear D. Germline V gene lookup returns CDR1 SQVTM and CDR2 ANQGSEA. The CDR3 totals 12 residues. The DNA for the CDR3 is TGCAGCGTTGTAAGGGTCGACAAGGAGCAGTTCTTA. This sequence encodes CSVVRVDKEQFL.

The chain joins TRBV12-3 or TRBV12-4 to TRBJ2-1, with 9 bases matching TRBD1. The CDR3 has 14 residues. After removal of 6 bases from V and 7 bases from J, the junction contained 7 bases not matched to a gene. CDR3 DNA sequence: TGTGCCAGCAGCCCGGGACAGGGTTGGAATGAGCAGTTCTTC. Translation gives CASSPGQGWNEQFF.

The chain has TRBV7-8 and TRBJ2-3, with D perhaps being TRBD1 or TRBD2 (6 bases each). The CDR3 runs 20 residues. CDR1 and CDR2 (germline): SGHVS, FQNEAQ. Trimming took off 5 bases at V and 15 bases at J, with 42 bases between the two ends. This chain's CDR3 is CASSISLAGVLPSREEQHYF. CDR3 nucleotide sequence: TGTGCCAGCAGCATCTCACTAGCAGGGGTACTCCCCTCACGTGAGGAGCAGCATTATTTT.

The J gene is TRBJ2-5, the V gene TRBV5-4; D is tentatively TRBD1 or TRBD2 (6 bases each). The CDR3 runs to 15 residues. The germline CDR1 and CDR2 sequences are SGHNT and YYREEE (reference sequence). Deletions cut 4 bases from V and 4 bases from J, with 17 bases between. CDR3 nucleotide sequence: TGTGCCAGCAGCACTGAGCGCCGGGGGCGAGAGACCCAGTACTTC. Its translation: CASSTERRGRETQYF. Based on the CDR3 plus reference TRBV5-4 and TRBJ2-5, the full variable domain is ETGVTQSPTHLIKTRGQQVTLRCSSQSGHNTVSWYQQALGQGPQFIFQYYREEENGRGNFPPRFSGLQFPNYSSELNVNALELDDSALYLCASSTERRGRETQYFGPGTRLLVL.

The V call is TRBV11-2, the J call TRBJ1-1; D possibly corresponds to TRBD1 (6 bases). The CDR3 consists of 15 residues. Germline-derived CDR1 and CDR2 are SGHAT and FQNNGV. Trimming removed 5 bases from V and 0 bases from J, with 13 bases in between. DNA for the CDR3: TGTGCCAGCAGCACAGGAAGGACAGTGAACACTGAAGCTTTCTTT. Translating gives CASSTGRTVNTEAFF.

A word on this clonotype: The CDR3 end shows no conserved phenylalanine or tryptophan, and so a read error is likely. The chain links TRBV12-3 or TRBV12-4 to TRBJ2-1, with D perhaps matching TRBD1 (6 bases). V lost 6 bases and J lost 2, with 14 bases in between. The length of the CDR3 is 15 residues. CDR3 sequence reads: CASRSPGTPYNEQFL. The CDR3 DNA reads TGTGCCAGCAGATCTCCCGGGACACCCTACAATGAGCAGTTCTTA.

The genes are TRBV15 and TRBJ2-1; D may match TRBD1 or TRBD2 (6 bases each). CDR1 is LNHNV and CDR2 is YYDKDF in the germline V gene (reference sequence). The V end lost 3 bases, the J end lost 8 bases, and 11 bases lay between the germline ends. The CDR3 extends over 13 amino acids. The CDR3 nucleotides read TGTGCCACCAGCAGCCAGGGGAGGTATGAGCAGTTCTTC. It translates to CATSSQGRYEQFF.

This clonotype was detected only a few times. The chain links TRBV20-1 to TRBJ2-2; D unresolved. Germline assignment: CDR1 DFQATT and CDR2 SNEGSKA (reference sequence). The germline V and J ends were trimmed by 5 bases and 0 bases, with 10 bases remaining between them. The CDR3 is made up of 14 amino acids. In DNA, the CDR3 is TGCAGTGCTCCCCTTCTATCGAACACCGGGGAGCTGTTTTTT. Its protein product is CSAPLLSNTGELFF.